This T cell receptor beta chain derives from a study of blood T cells in healthy people across ages. This CDR3 contains 13 residues. Germline V gene data show CDR1 as SGHTA and CDR2 as FQGNSA. Study findings and constraints: There was a strong correlation between TCR beta diversity and naive T cell percentage.

Of note for this clonotype: Its antigen is undetermined.

A second PCR, run for about 7 to 12 cycles, used a sample-barcoded 5' primer plus a J-beta primer mix. TCRdb called the 5' RACE reads again in MiXCR, with one record for every CDR3 protein. The sample carries 700,000 to 850,000 distinct CDR3 sequences, approximately 55% recorded once. The chain carries TRBV7-2 and TRBJ2-4; D may be TRBD1 or TRBD2 (5 bases each). With the DNA end fitting TRBJ2-7 better, the J assignment may be wrong. Sequencing input: blood. The sequence derives from a man older than 75 in good health. CDR3 sequence reads: CASGGPGIYEQYF. As DNA, the CDR3 is TGTGCCAGTGGGGGACCGGGGATCTACGAGCAGTACTTC.